The 15 T cell receptor beta chains listed next were all sequenced from one sample in a study of shared clonotypes between healthy human individuals. This table comes from immunoSEQ multiplex PCR, and its TCRdb copy is limited to in-frame clones, with some not included. The sample has about 680,000 clones; around three quarters are singletons. The sample comprised memory CD4+ T cells sorted from blood. Documented subset: CD45RA-negative fraction. The receptor set was obtained from a woman between 25 and 40 years old in good health.

A few counts support this clone. The gene calls are TRBV27 and TRBJ1-1; 8 nucleotides align to TRBD1. The V gene end was trimmed by 0 bases and the J gene end by 7 bases; junction bases not matched to a gene: 10. Germline assignment: CDR1 MNHEY and CDR2 SMNVEV (reference sequence). The CDR3 spans 16 residues. The CDR3 is CASSLSTSGGGGEAFF. In nucleotides, the CDR3 is TGTGCCAGCAGTTTATCGACTTCAGGGGGCGGGGGTGAAGCTTTCTTT.

This clone was counted once. J is TRBJ2-2 and V is TRBV5-1; 7 bases fit TRBD1. CDR1 and CDR2 from the germline V gene are SGHRS and YFSETQ. V gave up 1 base and J gave up 1 base; unmatched junction bases: 7. The CDR3 is made up of 17 amino acids. The CDR3 DNA reads as TGCGCCAGCAGCTTGCAGCCCGGGACAGAGAACACCGGGGAGCTGTTTTTT. It encodes CASSLQPGTENTGELFF.

At least ten counts were recorded for this clone. The CDR3 DNA reads as TGTGCCAGTAGCGTCATGGCAGGGCATGAAAAACTGTTTTTT. Its translation is CASSVMAGHEKLFF. The chain couples TRBV19 to TRBJ1-4; D perhaps matches TRBD1 (5 bases). This CDR3 contains 14 residues. The V and J ends lost 6 bases and 6 bases respectively, with 14 bases between them. Germline values: CDR1 LNHDA, CDR2 SQIVND (reference sequence).

This clone showed up just a few times. This sequence joins TRBV2 and TRBJ1-5; 8 nucleotides line up with TRBD1. This CDR3 region has 20 residues. In germline, CDR1 is SNHLY, CDR2 FYNNEI. Germline trimming cut 4 bases from V and 0 bases from J; bases unmatched to any gene: 17. The CDR3 coding sequence is TGTGCCAGCAGTGTCTCACAGGGGGTGAAGCAGGAGGGTAGCAATCAGCCCCAGCATTTT. It yields the protein CASSVSQGVKQEGSNQPQHF.

The CDR3 is CASSPHSGASNGYTF. CDR3 in DNA: TGTGCCAGCAGCCCCCATTCCGGGGCGTCGAATGGCTACACCTTC. The chain uses TRBV14 and TRBJ1-2; weak D call: TRBD1 (5 bases). The CDR3 extends over 15 amino acids. V was shortened by 4 bases and J by 6 bases, with 18 bases between the two germline ends. CDR1 SGHDN and CDR2 FVKESK come from the germline V gene.

V gene TRBV6-1 combines with J gene TRBJ2-7; 8 bases line up with TRBD1. With 8 bases clipped from V and 5 bases from J, the junction kept 5 bases outside the gene matches. In germline, CDR1 is MNHNS, CDR2 SASEGT. This CDR3 has 12 amino acids. Here the CDR3 reads CASGQGSHEQYF. The CDR3, as DNA: TGTGCCAGCGGACAGGGTAGCCACGAGCAGTACTTC.

This clone was picked up a small number of times. This chain connects TRBV19 to TRBJ2-3, with TRBD1 matching over 8 bases. This CDR3 has 15 residues. CDR1 is LNHDA and CDR2 is SQIVND in the germline V gene (reference sequence). J gave up 0 bases and V 4 bases, and 3 bases lay outside the gene matches. CDR3 sequence: CASSTWTGSTDTQYF. The DNA for the CDR3 is TGTGCCAGTAGTACCTGGACAGGGAGCACAGATACGCAGTATTTT.

The chain joins TRBV27 to TRBJ1-4, with D unresolved. V lost 3 bases, J lost 0 bases, and 5 bases lay in between. CDR3 length: 14 amino acids. Germline V gives CDR1 MNHEY, CDR2 SMNVEV (reference sequence). The CDR3: CASSFSSTNEKLFF. CDR3 DNA: TGTGCCAGCAGTTTTAGTTCAACTAATGAAAAACTGTTTTTT.

The rearrangement joins TRBV10-3 to TRBJ2-7; the D call may be TRBD1 or TRBD2 (5 bases each). This CDR3 has 17 amino acids. Germline V gene lookup returns CDR1 ENHRY and CDR2 SYGVKD. V was cut by 6 bases and J by 5 bases, with 26 bases left in between. The CDR3 region is CAISEEGRPRGPDEQYF. For the CDR3, the DNA is TGTGCCATCAGCGAGGAAGGGCGACCGAGGGGCCCCGACGAGCAGTACTTC.

The J gene is TRBJ1-1, the V gene TRBV6-5; 8 bases are a match to TRBD1. Germline V gene lookup returns CDR1 MNHEY and CDR2 SVGAGI. The CDR3 runs 15 residues. V lost 7 bases to trimming and J lost 6 bases; unmatched junction nucleotides: 13. The CDR3 DNA sequence: TGTGCCAGCAAGATACACAGGGGGGAGGTGTCTGAAGCTTTCTTT. Amino acids: CASKIHRGEVSEAFF.

V usage is TRBV9 and J usage is TRBJ2-2; 8 bases are shared with TRBD2. V lost 5 bases to trimming and J lost 5 bases; unmatched junction nucleotides: 8. The CDR3 sequence is 15 residues long. The germline V gene encodes CDR1 SGDLS and CDR2 YYNGEE. CDR3 nucleotide sequence: TGTGCCAGCAGTGGGGTAGCGGGACTAACCGGGGAGCTGTTTTTT. Amino acid sequence: CASSGVAGLTGELFF.

This clone came up once. The V and J genes are TRBV25-1 and TRBJ2-1; TRBD1 might be the D (6 bases). V lost 1 base to trimming and J lost 0 bases, with 13 bases between them. Germline CDR1 and CDR2: MGHDK and SYGVNS. The CDR3 runs to 17 residues. The DNA for the CDR3 is TGTGCCAGCAGTGAATCCTCCGGACAGAGCTCCTACAATGAGCAGTTCTTC. Translated: CASSESSGQSSYNEQFF.

In its sample, this clone was seen a few times. The V gene is TRBV19, the J gene TRBJ1-4, with TRBD1 matching over 9 bases. CDR3 size: 17 residues. Germline V gene sequence: CDR1 LNHDA, CDR2 SQIVND (reference sequence). Trimming removed 3 bases from V and 8 bases from J; junction bases left unmatched: 13. The CDR3, as DNA: TGTGCCAGTAGTATCACGGGGCTAAACAGGGGGCAAGAAAAACTGTTTTTT. Translating gives CASSITGLNRGQEKLFF.

The gene calls are TRBV6-1 and TRBJ2-1; 10 nucleotides align to TRBD2. Trimming cost V 11 bases and J 7 bases; bases outside gene matches: 8. Germline CDR1 reads MNHNS; CDR2 reads SASEGT. The CDR3 totals 13 residues. The CDR3 nucleotides are TGTGCCCAGGGTTCTAGCGGGAGTAATGAGCAGTTCTTC. Encoded protein: CAQGSSGSNEQFF.

CDR3 region: CASSPWTSGLPQDTQYF. Written as DNA, the CDR3 is TGTGCCAGCAGTCCCTGGACTAGCGGGCTCCCCCAAGATACGCAGTATTTT. This sequence joins TRBV27 and TRBJ2-3; 11 nucleotides agree with TRBD2. This CDR3 is 17 amino acids long. V lost 5 bases and J lost 5; bases outside the gene matches: 12. Germline CDR1 reads MNHEY; CDR2 reads SMNVEV (reference sequence).